Many counts were recorded for the clone carrying this TCR beta chain. A much larger clone lies a single base off, so this may be a read error. The data were taken from a study of neurological immune-mediated disorders. This sample's time point: longitudinal time-point 3. The CDR3 extends over 14 amino acids. Germline V CDR1 and CDR2: SGHRS, YFSETQ. Trimming cost V 0 bases and J 9 bases, with 12 bases left between them. TCRdb re-analysed the 5' RACE reads in MiXCR, keeping a single row per CDR3 protein. The sample yields about 84,000 distinct CDR3 sequences, approximately 4.3% seen once. The chain uses TRBV5-1 and TRBJ2-2; no reliable D call. The sample comprised PBMCs. The origin of this receptor is a woman aged 60-75 years with multiple sclerosis. CDR3 sequence reads: CASSLAIGTRELFF. DNA for the CDR3: TGCGCCAGCAGCTTGGCCATAGGAACCCGGGAGCTGTTTTTT. Full variable domain (rest looked up from reference TRBV5-1 and TRBJ2-2): KAGVTQTPRYLIKTRGQQVTLSCSPISGHRSVSWYQQTPGQGLQFLFEYFSETQRNKGNFPGRFSGRQFSNSRSEMNVSTLELGDSALYLCASSLAIGTRELFFGEGSRLTVL.